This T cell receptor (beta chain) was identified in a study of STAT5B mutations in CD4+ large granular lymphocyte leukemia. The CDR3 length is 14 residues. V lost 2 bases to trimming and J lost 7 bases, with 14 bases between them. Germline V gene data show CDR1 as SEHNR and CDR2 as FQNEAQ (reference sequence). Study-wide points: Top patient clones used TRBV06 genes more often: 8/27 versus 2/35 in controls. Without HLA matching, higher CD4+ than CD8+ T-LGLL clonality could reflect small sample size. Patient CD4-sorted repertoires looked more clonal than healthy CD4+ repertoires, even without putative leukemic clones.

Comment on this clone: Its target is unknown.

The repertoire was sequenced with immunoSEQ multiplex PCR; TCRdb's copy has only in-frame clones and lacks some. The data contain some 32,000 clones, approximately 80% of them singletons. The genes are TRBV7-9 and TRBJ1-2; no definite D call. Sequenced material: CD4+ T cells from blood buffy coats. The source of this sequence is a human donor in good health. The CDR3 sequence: CASSLPQFESGYTF. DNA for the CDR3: TGTGCCAGCAGCTTACCCCAGTTTGAGTCTGGCTACACCTTC.